Detailed here is one T cell receptor (beta chain). The antigen is unknown. The data stem from a study of long-term antiretroviral therapy in people with HIV. General study points: At every time point, clones expanded before ART dominated the repertoire.

Researchers ran immunoSEQ v3.0 at survey level. Some clones are missing from TCRdb's copy, which holds only in-frame ones; the method was immunoSEQ multiplex PCR. The sample holds 20,000 or so clones; around nine tenths are singletons and the top ten take roughly a tenth. This CDR3 comprises 13 residues. Germline CDR1 GTSNPN, CDR2 SVGIG (reference sequence). With 2 bases removed from V and 3 bases from J, the gap between germline ends came to 11 bases. J is TRBJ2-7 and V is TRBV30, with D possibly being TRBD2 (6 bases). This specimen was unsorted PBMCs, taken 0.5 years after starting antiretroviral therapy. The sequence was collected from a man aged 35 to 55 with HIV. This CDR3 is CAWSLRRDYEQYF. Here the CDR3 DNA reads TGTGCCTGGAGTTTAAGGCGGGACTACGAGCAGTACTTC.